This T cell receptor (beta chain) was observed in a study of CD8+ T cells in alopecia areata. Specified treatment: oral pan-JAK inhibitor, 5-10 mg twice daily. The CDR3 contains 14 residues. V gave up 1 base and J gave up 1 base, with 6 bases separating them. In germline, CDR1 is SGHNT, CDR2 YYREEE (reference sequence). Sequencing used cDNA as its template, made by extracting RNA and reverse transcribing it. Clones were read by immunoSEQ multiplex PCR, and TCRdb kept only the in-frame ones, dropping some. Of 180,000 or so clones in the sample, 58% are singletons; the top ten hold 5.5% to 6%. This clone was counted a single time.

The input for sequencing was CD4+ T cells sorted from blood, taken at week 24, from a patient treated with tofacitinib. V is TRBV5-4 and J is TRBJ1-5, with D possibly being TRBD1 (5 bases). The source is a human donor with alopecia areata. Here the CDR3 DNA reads TGTGCCAGCAGCTTGAGGGGAAGCAATCAGCCCCAGCATTTT. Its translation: CASSLRGSNQPQHF.